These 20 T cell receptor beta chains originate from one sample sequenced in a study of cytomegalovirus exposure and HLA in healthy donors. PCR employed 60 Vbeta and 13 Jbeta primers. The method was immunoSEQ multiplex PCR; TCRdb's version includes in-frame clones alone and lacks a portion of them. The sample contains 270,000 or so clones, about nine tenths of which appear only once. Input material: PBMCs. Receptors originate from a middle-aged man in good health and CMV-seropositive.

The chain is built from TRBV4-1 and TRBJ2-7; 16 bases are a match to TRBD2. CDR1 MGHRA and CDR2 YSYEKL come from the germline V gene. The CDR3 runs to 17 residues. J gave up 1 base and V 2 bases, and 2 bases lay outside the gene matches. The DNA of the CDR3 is TGCGCCAGCAGCCAACCGGGACTAGCGGGAGGGTCCTACGAGCAGTACTTC. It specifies CASSQPGLAGGSYEQYF.

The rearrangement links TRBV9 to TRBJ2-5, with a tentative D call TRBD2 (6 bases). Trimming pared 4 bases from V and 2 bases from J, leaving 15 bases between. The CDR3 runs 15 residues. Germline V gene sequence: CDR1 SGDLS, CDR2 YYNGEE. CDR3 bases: TGTGCCAGCAGCAATAGCGGAGGGTGGCAAGAGACCCAGTACTTC. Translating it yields CASSNSGGWQETQYF.

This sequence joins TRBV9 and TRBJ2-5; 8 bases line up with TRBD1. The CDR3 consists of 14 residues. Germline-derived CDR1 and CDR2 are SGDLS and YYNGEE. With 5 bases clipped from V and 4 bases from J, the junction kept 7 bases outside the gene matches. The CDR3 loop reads CASSSTGVSETQYF. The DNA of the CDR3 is TGTGCCAGCAGTTCGACAGGGGTTTCAGAGACCCAGTACTTC.

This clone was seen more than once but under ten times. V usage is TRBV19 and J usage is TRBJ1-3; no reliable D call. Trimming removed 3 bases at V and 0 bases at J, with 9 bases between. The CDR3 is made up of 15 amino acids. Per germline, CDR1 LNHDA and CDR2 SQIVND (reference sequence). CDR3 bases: TGTGCCAGTAGTATCGGGGATTCCTCTGGAAACACCATATATTTT. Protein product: CASSIGDSSGNTIYF.

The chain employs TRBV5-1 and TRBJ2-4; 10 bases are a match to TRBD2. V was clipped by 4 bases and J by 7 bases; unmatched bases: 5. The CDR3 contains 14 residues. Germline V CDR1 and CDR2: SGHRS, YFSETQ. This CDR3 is CASSIPGLANIQYF. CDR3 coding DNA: TGCGCCAGCAGCATACCGGGACTAGCGAACATTCAGTACTTC.

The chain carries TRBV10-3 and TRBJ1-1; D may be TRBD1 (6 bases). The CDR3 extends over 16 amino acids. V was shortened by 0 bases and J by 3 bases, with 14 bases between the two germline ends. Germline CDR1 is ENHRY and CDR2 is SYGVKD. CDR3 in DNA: TGTGCCATCAGTGAGTCCTATGCAGGGGTGGACACTGAAGCTTTCTTT. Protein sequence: CAISESYAGVDTEAFF.

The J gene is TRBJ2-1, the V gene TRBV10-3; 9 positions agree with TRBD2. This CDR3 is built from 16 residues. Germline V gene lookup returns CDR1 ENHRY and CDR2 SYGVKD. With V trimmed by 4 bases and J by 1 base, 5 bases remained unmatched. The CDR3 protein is CAISATSGQSYNEQFF. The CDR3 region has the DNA TGTGCCATCAGTGCCACTAGCGGGCAGTCCTACAATGAGCAGTTCTTC.

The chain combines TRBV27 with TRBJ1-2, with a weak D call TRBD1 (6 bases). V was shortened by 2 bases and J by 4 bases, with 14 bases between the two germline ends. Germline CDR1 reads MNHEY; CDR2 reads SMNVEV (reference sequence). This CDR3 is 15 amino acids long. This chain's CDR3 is CASSLRQEYPYGYTF. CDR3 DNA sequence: TGTGCCAGCAGTTTAAGACAGGAATACCCCTATGGCTACACCTTC.

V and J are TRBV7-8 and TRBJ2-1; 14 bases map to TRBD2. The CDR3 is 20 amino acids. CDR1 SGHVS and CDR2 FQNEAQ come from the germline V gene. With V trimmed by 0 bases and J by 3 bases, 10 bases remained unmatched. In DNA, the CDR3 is TGTGCCAGCAGCTTAGCCGTGAGGGGACTAGCGGGAGCGAGCTACAATGAGCAGTTCTTC. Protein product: CASSLAVRGLAGASYNEQFF.

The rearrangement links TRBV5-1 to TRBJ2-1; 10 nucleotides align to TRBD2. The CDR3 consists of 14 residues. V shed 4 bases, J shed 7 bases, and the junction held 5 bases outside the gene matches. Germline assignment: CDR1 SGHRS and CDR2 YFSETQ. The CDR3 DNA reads TGCGCCAGCAGCGAGCTAGCGGGAGAGAATGAGCAGTTCTTC. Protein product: CASSELAGENEQFF.

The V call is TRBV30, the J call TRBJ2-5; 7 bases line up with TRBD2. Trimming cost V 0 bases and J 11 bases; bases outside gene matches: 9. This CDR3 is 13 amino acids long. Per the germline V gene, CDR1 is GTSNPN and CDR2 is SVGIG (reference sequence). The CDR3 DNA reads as TGTGCCTGGAGTGTAGGTCTAGCGGACACGCAGTACTTC. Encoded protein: CAWSVGLADTQYF.

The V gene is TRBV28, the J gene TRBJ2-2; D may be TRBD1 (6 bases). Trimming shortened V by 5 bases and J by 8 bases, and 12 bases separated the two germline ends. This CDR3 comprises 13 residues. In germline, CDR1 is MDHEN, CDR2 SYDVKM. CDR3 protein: CASSQTGSGELFF. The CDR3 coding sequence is TGTGCCAGCAGTCAAACAGGGTCTGGGGAGCTGTTTTTT.

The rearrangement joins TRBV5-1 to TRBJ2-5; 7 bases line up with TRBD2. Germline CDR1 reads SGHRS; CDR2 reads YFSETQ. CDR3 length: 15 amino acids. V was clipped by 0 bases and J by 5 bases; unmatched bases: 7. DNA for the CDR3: TGCGCCAGCAGCTTGGTAGCGGGTGGGCCGGAGACCCAGTACTTC. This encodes CASSLVAGGPETQYF.

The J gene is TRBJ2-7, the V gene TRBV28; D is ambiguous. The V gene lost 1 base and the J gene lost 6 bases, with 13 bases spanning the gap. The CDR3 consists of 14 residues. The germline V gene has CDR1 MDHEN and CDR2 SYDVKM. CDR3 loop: CASSLSGSEVEQYF. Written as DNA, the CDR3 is TGTGCCAGCAGTTTATCAGGCTCGGAAGTCGAGCAGTACTTC. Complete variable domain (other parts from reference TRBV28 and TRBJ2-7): DVKVTQSSRYLVKRTGEKVFLECVQDMDHENMFWYRQDPGLGLRLIYFSYDVKMKEKGDIPEGYSVSREKKERFSLILESASTNQTSMYLCASSLSGSEVEQYFGPGTRLTVT.

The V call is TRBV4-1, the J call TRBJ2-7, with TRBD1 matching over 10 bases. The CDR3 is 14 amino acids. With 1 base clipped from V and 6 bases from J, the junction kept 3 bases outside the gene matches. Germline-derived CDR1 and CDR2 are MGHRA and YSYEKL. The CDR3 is CASSQGGQGSEQYF. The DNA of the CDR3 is TGCGCCAGCAGCCAAGGGGGACAGGGGTCCGAGCAGTACTTC.

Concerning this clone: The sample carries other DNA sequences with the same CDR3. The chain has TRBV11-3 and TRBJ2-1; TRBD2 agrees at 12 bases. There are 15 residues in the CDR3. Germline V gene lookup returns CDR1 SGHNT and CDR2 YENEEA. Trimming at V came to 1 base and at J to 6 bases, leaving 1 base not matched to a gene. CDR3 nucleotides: TGTGCCAGCAGCTTAGGACTAGCGGGAGTCAATGAGCAGTTCTTC. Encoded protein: CASSLGLAGVNEQFF. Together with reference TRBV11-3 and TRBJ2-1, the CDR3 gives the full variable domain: EAGVVQSPRYKIIEKKQPVAFWCNPISGHNTLYWYLQNLGQGPELLIRYENEEAVDDSQLPKDRFSAERLKGVDSTLKIQPAELGDSAVYLCASSLGLAGVNEQFFGPGTRLTVL.

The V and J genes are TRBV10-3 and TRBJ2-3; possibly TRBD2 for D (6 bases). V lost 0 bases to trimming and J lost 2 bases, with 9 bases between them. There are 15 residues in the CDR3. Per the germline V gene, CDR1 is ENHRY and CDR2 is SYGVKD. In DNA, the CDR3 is TGTGCCATCAGTGAGTCGGGCGGGAACACAGATACGCAGTATTTT. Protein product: CAISESGGNTDTQYF.

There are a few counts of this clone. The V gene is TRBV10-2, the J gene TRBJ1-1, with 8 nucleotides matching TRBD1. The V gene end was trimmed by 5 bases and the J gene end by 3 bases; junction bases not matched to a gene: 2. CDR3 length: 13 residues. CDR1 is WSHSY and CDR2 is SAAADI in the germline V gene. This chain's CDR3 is CASSMTGDTEAFF. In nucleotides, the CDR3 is TGCGCCAGCAGTATGACAGGGGACACTGAAGCTTTCTTT.

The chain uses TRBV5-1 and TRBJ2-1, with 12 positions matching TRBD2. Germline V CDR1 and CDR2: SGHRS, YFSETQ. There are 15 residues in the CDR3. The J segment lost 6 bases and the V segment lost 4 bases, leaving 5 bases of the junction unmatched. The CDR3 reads CASSRSTSGSNEQFF. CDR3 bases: TGCGCCAGCAGCAGATCGACTAGCGGGAGCAATGAGCAGTTCTTC. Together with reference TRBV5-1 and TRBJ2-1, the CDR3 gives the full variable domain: KAGVTQTPRYLIKTRGQQVTLSCSPISGHRSVSWYQQTPGQGLQFLFEYFSETQRNKGNFPGRFSGRQFSNSRSEMNVSTLELGDSALYLCASSRSTSGSNEQFFGPGTRLTVL.

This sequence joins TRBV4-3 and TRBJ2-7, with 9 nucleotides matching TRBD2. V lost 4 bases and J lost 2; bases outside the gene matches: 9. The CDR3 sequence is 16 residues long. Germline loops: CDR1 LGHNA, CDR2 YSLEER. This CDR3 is CASSRGSSGDTYEQYF. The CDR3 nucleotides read TGCGCCAGCAGCCGGGGATCTAGCGGGGATACCTACGAGCAGTACTTC.